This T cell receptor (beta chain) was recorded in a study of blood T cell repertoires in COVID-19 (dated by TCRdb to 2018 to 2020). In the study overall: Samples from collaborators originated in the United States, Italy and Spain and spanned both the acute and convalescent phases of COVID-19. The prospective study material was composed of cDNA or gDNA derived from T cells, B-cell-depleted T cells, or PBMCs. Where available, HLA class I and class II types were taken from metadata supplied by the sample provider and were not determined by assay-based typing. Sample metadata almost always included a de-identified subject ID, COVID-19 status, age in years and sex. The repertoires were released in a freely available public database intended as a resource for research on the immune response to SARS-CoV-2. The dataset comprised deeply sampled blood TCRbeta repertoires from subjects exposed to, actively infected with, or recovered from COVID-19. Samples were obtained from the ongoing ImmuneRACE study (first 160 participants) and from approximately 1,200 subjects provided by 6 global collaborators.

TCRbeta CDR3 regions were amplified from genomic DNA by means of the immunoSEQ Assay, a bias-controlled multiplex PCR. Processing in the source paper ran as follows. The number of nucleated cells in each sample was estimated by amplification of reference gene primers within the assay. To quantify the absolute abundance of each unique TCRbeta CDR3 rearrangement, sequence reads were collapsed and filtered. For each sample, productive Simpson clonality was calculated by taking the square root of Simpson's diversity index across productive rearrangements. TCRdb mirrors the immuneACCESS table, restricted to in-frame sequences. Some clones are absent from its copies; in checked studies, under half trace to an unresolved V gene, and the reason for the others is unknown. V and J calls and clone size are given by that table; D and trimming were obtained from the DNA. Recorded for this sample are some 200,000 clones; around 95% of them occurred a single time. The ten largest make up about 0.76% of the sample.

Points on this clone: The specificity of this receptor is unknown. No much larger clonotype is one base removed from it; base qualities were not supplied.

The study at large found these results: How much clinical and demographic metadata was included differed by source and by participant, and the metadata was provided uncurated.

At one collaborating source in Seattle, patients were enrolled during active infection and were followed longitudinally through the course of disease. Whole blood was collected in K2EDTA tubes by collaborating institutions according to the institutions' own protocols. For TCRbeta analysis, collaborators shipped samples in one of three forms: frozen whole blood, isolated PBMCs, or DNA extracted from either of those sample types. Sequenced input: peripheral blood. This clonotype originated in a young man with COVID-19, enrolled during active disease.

This receptor has the CDR3 CASRGEGATTYYGYTF. At the DNA level, the sequence is TGTGCCAGCAGAGGAGAAGGGGCGACCACTTACTATGGCTACACCTTC. The chain is encoded by TRBV7-9 joined to TRBJ1-2, with TRBD1 tentatively as D gene (5 bases match). CDR1 and CDR2 were assigned from the germline V gene (reference sequence) as SEHNR and FQNEAQ. Between the V and J ends, shortened by 6 bases and 3 bases respectively, the junction contains 20 bases. From the cysteine up to the phenylalanine, the CDR3 has a length of 16 residues. CDR3 DNA only is kept here, 48 bases in frame from base 1. Beyond the CDR3, the reference TRBV7-9 and TRBJ1-2 genes provide the residues; the full variable domain reads: DTGVSQNPRHKITKRGQNVTFRCDPISEHNRLYWYRQTLGQGPEFLTYFQNEAQLEKSRLLSDRFSAERPKGSFSTLEIQRTEQGDSAMYLCASRGEGATTYYGYTFGSGTRLTVV.